The present entry profiles one TCR beta chain with its context. This specimen belongs to a study of blood T cell repertoires in COVID-19. Study at large: Sample material is recorded as cDNA or gDNA derived from T cells, B-cell-depleted T cells, or PBMCs.

TCRdb keeps only in-frame clones here, not all; method: immunoSEQ multiplex PCR. The sample records tens of thousands of clones, approximately 91% being singletons. CDR1 and CDR2 from the germline V gene are SGHRS and YFSETQ. Trimming removed 7 bases from V and 4 bases from J, with 17 bases in between. CDR3 size: 15 residues. Source material: peripheral blood. The rearrangement uses TRBV5-1 and TRBJ1-4; possible D gene TRBD1, 5 bases. The clonotype comes from a human donor with active COVID-19. The donor label of this sample is uncertain. Here the CDR3 reads CASSTDKHSNEKLFF. DNA of the CDR3: TGCGCCAGCTCGACAGACAAACATAGTAATGAAAAACTGTTTTTT.